The clone carrying this TCR beta chain appeared a few times. This CDR3 is 14 amino acids long. CDR1 and CDR2 from the germline V gene are SGHTA and FQGNSA. V shed 3 bases and J 6 bases; nucleotides not matched to a gene: 7. One entry per CDR3 protein, called by TCRdb with MiXCR from the RT-PCR reads. The sample has more than 600,000 distinct CDR3 sequences; approximately 15% are singletons. The sequence was collected from a female donor in good health, serving as a healthy control. This chain uses TRBV7-2 with TRBJ1-1, with TRBD1 identical over 7 bases. Material: memory CD4+ T cells from blood. CDR3 nucleotides: TGTGCCAGCAGCTTGCGAAGGGGGCGTCCTGAAGCTTTCTTT. It is translated as CASSLRRGRPEAFF.